This record looks at one T cell receptor beta chain sequence and its context. This specimen comes from a study of B cell selection in AIRE deficiency. Only in-frame clones appear in the TCRdb table, and some are missing; sequencing was by immunoSEQ multiplex PCR. The sample includes about 22,000 clones, about 90% of them seen just once. Regulatory T cells were sorted as CD4+CD25hiCD127low/negative cells. This TCR was recovered from a human donor in good health. Sample: CD4+CD25+ Tregs sorted from PBMCs.

The CDR3 coding sequence is TGTGCCAGCAGTCGGGACAGGGAGTGGGACACTGAAGCTTTCTTT. It yields the protein CASSRDREWDTEAFF. The chain uses TRBV5-5 and TRBJ1-1; TRBD1 matches 9 bases. This CDR3 comprises 15 residues. V was pared by 5 bases and J by 3 bases, with 8 bases of the junction left unmatched. Germline values: CDR1 SGHKS, CDR2 YYEKEE (reference sequence).